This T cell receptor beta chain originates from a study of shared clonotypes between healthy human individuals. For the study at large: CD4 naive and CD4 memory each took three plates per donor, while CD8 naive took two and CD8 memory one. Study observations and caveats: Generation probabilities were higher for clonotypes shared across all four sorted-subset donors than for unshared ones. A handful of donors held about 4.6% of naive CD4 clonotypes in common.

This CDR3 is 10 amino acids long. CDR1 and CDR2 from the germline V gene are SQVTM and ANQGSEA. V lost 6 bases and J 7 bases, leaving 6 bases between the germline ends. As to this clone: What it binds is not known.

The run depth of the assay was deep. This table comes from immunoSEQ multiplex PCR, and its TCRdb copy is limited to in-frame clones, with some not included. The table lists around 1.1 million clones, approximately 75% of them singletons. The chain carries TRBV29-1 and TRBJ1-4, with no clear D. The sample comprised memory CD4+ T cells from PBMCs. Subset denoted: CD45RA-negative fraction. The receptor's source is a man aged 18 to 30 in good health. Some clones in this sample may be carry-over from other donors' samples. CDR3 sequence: CSVGLEKLFF. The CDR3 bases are TGCAGCGTGGGCCTTGAAAAACTGTTTTTT. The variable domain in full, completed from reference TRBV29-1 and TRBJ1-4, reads SAVISQKPSRDICQRGTSLTIQCQVDSQVTMMFWYRQQPGQSLTLIATANQGSEATYESGFVIDKFPISRPNLTFSTLTVSNMSPEDSSIYLCSVGLEKLFFGSGTQLSVL.